This T cell receptor beta chain was observed in a study of early T cells in non-severe SARS-CoV-2 infection. Study information: Chains from this unsorted whole-blood bulk RNA could not be paired. Study-wide results and limits: There was a bias toward anti-spike CD8 responses in VDJdb matching, which missed private and CD4 specificities.

Worth noting for this clonotype: The antigen remains unidentified.

The library protocol tagged individual cDNA molecules with unique molecular identifiers. TCRdb used MiXCR to reprocess the 5' RACE reads, holding one entry per CDR3 protein. The sample yields tens of thousands of distinct CDR3 sequences, about 15% seen once. The CDR3 is 12 amino acids. Trimming cost V 5 bases and J 7 bases, with 12 bases left between them. Germline V lookup: CDR1 KGHSH, CDR2 LQKENI. The sample here was whole blood, taken at baseline. The source of this sequence is an adult who was a healthcare worker with PCR-confirmed SARS-CoV-2 infection or an uninfected control (not recorded which). The V call is TRBV18, the J call TRBJ2-7; the D gene is possibly TRBD1 (5 bases). The CDR3 coding sequence is TGTGCCAGCTCAGCCCAGGGTAAGGAGCAGTACTTC. This translates into CASSAQGKEQYF.